The 24 T cell receptor beta chains below were found in one sample sequenced in a study of blood T cells in healthy people across ages. Sample-barcoded 5' priming and a J-beta primer mix drove a second PCR of about 6 to 11 cycles. TCRdb processed the 5' RACE reads anew with MiXCR; each CDR3 protein has one entry. The sample lists roughly 1.9 million distinct CDR3 sequences; roughly 43% were seen once. The sample was blood. The receptors derive from a human donor in good health.

The V call is TRBV7-6, the J call TRBJ1-1, with D uncertain. This CDR3 is 16 amino acids long. The V end was cut by 0 bases, the J end by 2 bases, with 13 bases between. Germline V gives CDR1 SGHVS, CDR2 FNYEAQ. The chain's CDR3 is CASSLAIAGANTEAFF. CDR3 DNA: TGTGCCAGCAGCTTAGCGATTGCAGGCGCCAACACTGAAGCTTTCTTT. Variable domain in full (rest from reference TRBV7-6 and TRBJ1-1): GAGVSQSPRYKVTKRGQDVALRCDPISGHVSLYWYRQALGQGPEFLTYFNYEAQQDKSGLPNDRFSAERPEGSISTLTIQRTEQRDSAMYRCASSLAIAGANTEAFFGQGTRLTVV.

The chain employs TRBV5-5 and TRBJ2-3, with a weak D call TRBD1 (6 bases). With 4 bases removed from V and 6 bases from J, the gap between germline ends came to 24 bases. The CDR3 length is 17 residues. Germline loops: CDR1 SGHKS, CDR2 YYEKEE (reference sequence). CDR3 loop: CASSEKTGTMEVDTQYF. The CDR3 DNA is TGTGCCAGCAGCGAAAAAACCGGGACAATGGAGGTGGATACGCAGTATTTT.

The V gene is TRBV11-2, the J gene TRBJ2-1, with 7 bases that match TRBD1. CDR1 is SGHAT and CDR2 is FQNNGV in the germline V gene. V was pared by 5 bases and J by 12 bases, with 7 bases of the junction left unmatched. The CDR3 sequence is 12 residues long. CDR3: CASSLGGQMQFF. In DNA form, the CDR3 reads TGTGCCAGCAGCCTAGGGGGACAGATGCAGTTCTTC.

This sequence joins TRBV20-1 and TRBJ2-1, with D perhaps TRBD1 or TRBD2 (6 bases each). The CDR3 is 13 residues long. V shed 1 base and J shed 10 bases, with 14 bases lying between them. CDR1 is DFQATT and CDR2 is SNEGSKA in the germline V gene (reference sequence). CDR3 loop: CSARVGGFEEQFF. The CDR3 coding sequence is TGCAGTGCTAGAGTGGGGGGCTTTGAAGAGCAGTTCTTC.

The gene calls are TRBV28 and TRBJ2-2; D call uncertain. This CDR3 comprises 13 residues. Germline V gives CDR1 MDHEN, CDR2 SYDVKM. V was shortened by 10 bases and J by 4 bases, with 13 bases between the two germline ends. CDR3 loop: CATLRIGTGELFF. CDR3 coding DNA: TGTGCCACCCTCAGGATTGGCACCGGGGAGCTGTTTTTT.

The gene calls are TRBV5-1 and TRBJ2-7; 9 positions agree with TRBD2. Germline trimming cut 4 bases from V and 7 bases from J; bases unmatched to any gene: 15. The CDR3 is 16 residues long. Germline CDR1 reads SGHRS; CDR2 reads YFSETQ. The chain's CDR3 is CASSRNPSSGEGEQYF. The CDR3, as DNA: TGCGCCAGCAGCCGGAATCCCTCTAGCGGGGAAGGGGAGCAGTACTTC.

This clonotype appeared a few times. The chain recombines TRBV7-2 with TRBJ2-5; 10 bases are shared with TRBD1. Germline V gene lookup returns CDR1 SGHTA and CDR2 FQGNSA. CDR3 size: 16 residues. J lost 4 bases, V lost 4 bases, and 9 bases had no gene match. The chain's CDR3 is CASSSFRQGAGETQYF. The CDR3 DNA reads as TGTGCCAGCAGCTCCTTTAGACAGGGGGCGGGAGAGACCCAGTACTTC.

The gene calls are TRBV4-3 and TRBJ1-5, with no clear D. The V and J ends lost 4 bases and 1 base respectively, with 17 bases between them. CDR3 length equals 17 residues. Looked up from germline, CDR1 is LGHNA and CDR2 is YSLEER. CDR3 bases: TGCGCCAGCAGCCTGGGTTCCGTCAAAGGGAGCAATCAGCCCCAGCATTTT. Translated, it gives CASSLGSVKGSNQPQHF.

The chain joins TRBV29-1 to TRBJ2-7; the match to TRBD1 covers 8 bases. Germline assignment: CDR1 SQVTM and CDR2 ANQGSEA. The CDR3 has 14 residues. The V gene end was trimmed by 3 bases and the J gene end by 6 bases; junction bases not matched to a gene: 10. CDR3 coding DNA: TGCAGCGTTGAGGGTCTCGGCAGGGGGCTCGAGCAGTACTTC. It codes for CSVEGLGRGLEQYF.

In this sample, this clonotype turned up a few times. This sequence joins TRBV3-1 and TRBJ2-1; possible D gene TRBD2, 6 bases. Trimming removed 4 bases from V and 6 bases from J, with 13 bases in between. The CDR3 runs 14 residues. CDR1 and CDR2 from the germline V gene are LGHDT and YNNKEL (reference sequence). CDR3 in amino acids: CASSPEGGVNEQFF. CDR3 in DNA: TGTGCCAGCAGCCCAGAGGGCGGGGTCAATGAGCAGTTCTTC.

This clonotype was observed a handful of times. The chain uses TRBV7-2 and TRBJ2-3, with D perhaps given as TRBD1 or TRBD2 (8 bases each). Germline CDR1 and CDR2: SGHTA and FQGNSA. The CDR3 spans 18 residues. Trimming took off 5 bases at V and 2 bases at J, with 23 bases between the two ends. CDR3 nucleotide sequence: TGTGCCAGCAGCCGGACAGGGCAGGGACTAGGAGTCACAGATACGCAGTATTTT. Encoded protein: CASSRTGQGLGVTDTQYF.

Details on this clonotype: A much larger clone lies a single base off, so this may be a read error. CDR3 in amino acids: CSAISAQGAGASSDMQYF. CDR3 in DNA: TGCAGTGCTATAAGCGCACAGGGGGCAGGGGCATCCTCAGATATGCAGTATTTT. J is TRBJ2-3 and V is TRBV20-1, with 9 positions matching TRBD1. CDR1 and CDR2 from the germline V gene are DFQATT and SNEGSKA (reference sequence). The CDR3 runs 18 residues.

In its sample, this clonotype was seen many times. The chain joins TRBV7-9 to TRBJ2-7, with D unresolved. The length of the CDR3 is 12 residues. The ends were cut back, 4 bases at V and 4 bases at J, with 8 bases in the middle. The germline CDR1 and CDR2 sequences are SEHNR and FQNEAQ (reference sequence). CDR3 DNA: TGTGCCAGCAGCTCCCTGTTTTACGAGCAGTACTTC. It is translated as CASSSLFYEQYF.

V usage is TRBV7-2 and J usage is TRBJ2-5, with D possibly TRBD2 on 6 matching bases. The CDR3 spans 12 residues. In germline, CDR1 is SGHTA, CDR2 FQGNSA. Between the trimmed V and J ends, which lost 5 bases and 9 bases, there was a span of 13 bases. The CDR3: CASSPSGEAQYF. The CDR3 DNA follows: TGTGCCAGCAGCCCATCCGGGGAGGCCCAGTACTTC.

This rearrangement joins TRBV12-3 or TRBV12-4 to TRBJ1-2; no reliable D call. The CDR3 consists of 14 residues. V lost 3 bases, J lost 4 bases, and 12 bases lay in between. In DNA form, the CDR3 reads TGTGCCAGCAGTTTGTCCCTGAGTGGCTATGGCTACACCTTC. As protein: CASSLSLSGYGYTF.

This clonotype was detected a few times. This sequence joins TRBV20-1 and TRBJ2-5, with TRBD1 matching 9 bases. The J call may be faulty, since TRBJ2-7 better matches the DNA end. The CDR3 consists of 13 residues. The germline CDR1 and CDR2 sequences are DFQATT and SNEGSKA (reference sequence). The CDR3 region has the DNA TGCAGTGCATCCGGACAGGGGACGGGCGAGCAGTACTTC. It codes for CSASGQGTGEQYF.

This clonotype was recorded only once. This rearrangement joins TRBV7-9 to TRBJ2-3; a possible D gene is TRBD2 (5 bases). Germline CDR1 SEHNR, CDR2 FQNEAQ (reference sequence). Trimming took 1 base from V and 4 from J, leaving 12 bases between them. The CDR3 has 15 residues. The CDR3 protein is CASSLVEFSADTQYF. The CDR3 DNA is TGTGCCAGCAGCTTAGTAGAATTTAGCGCAGATACGCAGTATTTT.

V and J are TRBV28 and TRBJ1-1; TRBD1 might be the D (6 bases). V was clipped by 10 bases and J by 8 bases, with 14 bases between them. The CDR3 is made up of 11 amino acids. Germline V gene lookup returns CDR1 MDHEN and CDR2 SYDVKM. CDR3 bases: TGTGCCAACAGCTATGGACAGGAAGCTTTCTTT. As protein: CANSYGQEAFF.

This chain uses TRBV20-1 with TRBJ2-5, with D hard to call. In germline, CDR1 is DFQATT, CDR2 SNEGSKA (reference sequence). The ends were cut back, 0 bases at V and 5 bases at J, with 19 bases in the middle. This CDR3 contains 16 residues. CDR3 bases: TGCAGTGCTAGAGATCTGAAGACTCTAATTAGGGAGACCCAGTACTTC. Amino acid sequence: CSARDLKTLIRETQYF.

The V and J genes are TRBV10-3 and TRBJ2-2, with D perhaps TRBD2 (5 bases). Germline V CDR1 and CDR2: ENHRY, SYGVKD. The CDR3 covers 12 residues. The V end lost 6 bases, the J end lost 8 bases, and 10 bases lay between the germline ends. This chain's CDR3 is CAISLAAGELFF. CDR3 nucleotides: TGTGCCATCAGCCTAGCTGCTGGGGAGCTGTTTTTT.

This clonotype was seen only a few times. This chain links TRBV10-3 with TRBJ1-5; 7 nucleotides match TRBD1. In germline, CDR1 is ENHRY, CDR2 SYGVKD. V was clipped by 5 bases and J by 5 bases; unmatched bases: 6. CDR3 size: 14 residues. Here the CDR3 DNA reads TGTGCCATCAGTCCACAGGGGAGTGATCAGCCCCAGCATTTT. It is translated as CAISPQGSDQPQHF.

This clonotype occurred a few times. This chain connects TRBV29-1 to TRBJ2-5; 8 bases match TRBD2. The V segment lost 2 bases and the J segment 0 bases; nucleotides outside the gene matches: 5. Germline V lookup: CDR1 SQVTM, CDR2 ANQGSEA. CDR3 length: 15 residues. CDR3 residues: CSVERGLEDQETQYF. Here the CDR3 DNA reads TGCAGCGTTGAAAGGGGACTAGAGGACCAAGAGACCCAGTACTTC. Variable domain in full (rest from reference TRBV29-1 and TRBJ2-5): SAVISQKPSRDICQRGTSLTIQCQVDSQVTMMFWYRQQPGQSLTLIATANQGSEATYESGFVIDKFPISRPNLTFSTLTVSNMSPEDSSIYLCSVERGLEDQETQYFGPGTRLLVL.

This clonotype was counted a few times. This chain connects TRBV5-1 to TRBJ2-7; TRBD1 aligns across 7 bases. Trimming cost V 4 bases and J 0 bases; bases outside gene matches: 10. Germline V gene lookup returns CDR1 SGHRS and CDR2 YFSETQ. The CDR3 extends over 16 amino acids. CDR3 DNA sequence: TGCGCCAGCAGCGCTCTCACAGGGGCCCACTCCTACGAGCAGTACTTC. Protein sequence: CASSALTGAHSYEQYF. Drawing the rest from reference TRBV5-1 and TRBJ2-7, the complete variable domain is KAGVTQTPRYLIKTRGQQVTLSCSPISGHRSVSWYQQTPGQGLQFLFEYFSETQRNKGNFPGRFSGRQFSNSRSEMNVSTLELGDSALYLCASSALTGAHSYEQYFGPGTRLTVT.

About this clonotype: One end of the junction fails to match germline, which may point to a read error. CDR3 in DNA: TGTGCCAGCAGTGACCGGGACAGAAAAGAGACCCGGTACTTC. This codes for CASSDRDRKETRYF. This chain links TRBV6-1 with TRBJ2-5; TRBD1 matches 7 bases. The germline CDR1 and CDR2 sequences are MNHNS and SASEGT. The CDR3 covers 14 residues.